Detailed here is one T cell receptor (beta chain). In this sample, this clonotype turned up many times. What this receptor recognizes is not known. Base qualities are not provided; no much larger clone lies one nucleotide away. The source of the sample is a study of identical twins (TCRdb year 2016). In terms of the full investigation: To test whether fetal clonotypes persist, the study used deep sequencing on TCR alpha and beta repertoires from monozygotic twins, unrelated adults of various ages, and cord blood. To rule out contamination, the twin experiments were replicated at different times with different library preparation protocols.

The library was made by 5' RACE. Sequenced using an Illumina HiSeq 2000. Template switching added a universal primer binding site, and the final cDNA carried a unique molecular identifier that allowed TCR cDNA molecules to be counted accurately. First-strand cDNA for TCR alpha and beta chains was synthesized from specific primers in the conserved constant-segment region. Each cDNA library was double barcoded, with a SMART-Mk sample barcode plus Illumina barcodes, to control for contamination. TruSeq adapter sequences along with Illumina sample barcodes were introduced in two successive PCR steps. The Illumina HiSeq platform was used with custom primers to sequence TCR alpha and beta cDNA libraries. The study's processing was this. MiGEC processed the raw reads to extract unique molecular identifiers, while MiXCR was used to determine the CDR3 positions. Recombination models were inferred per individual with the repgenHMM and IGoR tools using an EM algorithm. The analysis of shared clonotypes was done with the tcR package in R, with sharing normalized by the product of cloneset sizes. Out-of-frame nonproductive sequences were analyzed to study raw recombination free of thymic and clonal selection effects. Using fastp at Q25 and MiXCR, TCRdb reprocessed the public reads and kept productive beta chains. CDR3 protein sequences are deduplicated, and each keeps its most common genes and DNA. The V and J calls were determined by TCRdb, not by the authors. Here the sample has 690,000 or so distinct CDR3 sequences; roughly 6.2% occur a single time. In total, the top ten clones hold roughly 2% of the sample.

Study-wide findings and limitations: In monozygotic twins, recombination models systematically underestimated out-of-frame TCR alpha sharing, but the models matched the sharing seen between unrelated individuals. Fewer insertions were carried by abundant cord blood beta clonotypes, a similar but weaker trend appeared in young adult naive repertoires, and no such trend appeared in memory repertoires. Zero-insertion analyses could be partly confounded by invariant T cells such as MAIT and iNKT, although diverse VJ usage argued against such confounding for most clonotypes. Because the same donors could not be followed over many years, the conclusions relied on cross-sectional statistical analysis. A weaker excess of twin sharing was found in beta out-of-frame sequences because the signal-to-noise ratio was lowered by fewer shared sequences. Compared with coincidental sharing between unrelated individuals, an excess of low generation-probability sequences was observed among out-of-frame TCR alpha sequences shared between twins.

All donors were healthy Caucasians. The researchers also sequenced three unrelated adults who were not twins: a male aged 18 to 29, a male aged 50 to 59, and a female aged 50 to 59. Using Miltenyi CD45RO+ enrichment and human naive T-cell isolation kits, memory (CD45RO+) and naive T cells were isolated from PBMC. CDR1 WSHSY and CDR2 SAAADI are derived from the germline V gene. Trimming accounts for 6 bases at V and 3 bases at J, while the number of junction bases matched to no gene is 4. There are 13 amino acids in the CDR3, from cysteine to phenylalanine inclusive. Only CDR3 DNA remains: 39 bases, in frame from the first base.

In this chain, TRBV10-2 is recombined with TRBJ1-2, with 7 middle bases fitting TRBD1. The sequence derives from a man between 18 and 35 years old in good health. Sample: naive T cells sorted from blood. The cell subset or site label here, explained by the study, means: cells isolated with a human naive T-cell isolation kit. The CDR3 amino acid sequence is: CASSPGGDYGYTF. The nucleotide sequence reads TGCGCCAGCAGCCCAGGGGGAGACTATGGCTACACCTTC.